This TCR beta chain was documented in a study of identical twins. Study outcomes and limitations: Cord blood beta clonotypes that were abundant carried fewer insertions, and memory repertoires showed no such trend. Beta out-of-frame sequences showed weaker excess sharing between twins. When twins shared out-of-frame alpha sequences, those sequences had excess low generation probability.

CDR1 LGHDT and CDR2 YNNKEL come from the germline V gene (reference sequence). This CDR3 contains 14 residues. Trimming left V 1 base short and J 4 bases short, with 7 bases between. Concerning this clonotype itself: Its target is not known.

Addition of a universal primer site occurred through template switching, and cDNA carried unique molecular identifiers. Using its own MiXCR run on the 5' RACE reads, TCRdb lists one record per CDR3 protein. This table holds under 900,000 distinct CDR3 sequences, over 9% found once. Another study also made use of these data, one on yellow fever vaccine responses in identical twins.

This clonotype was obtained from a woman aged 18-30 years in good health. Sequencing used PBMCs. This chain links TRBV3-1 with TRBJ2-2; no reliable D call. The CDR3 spells CASSQGPSTGELFF. CDR3 bases: TGTGCCAGCAGCCAAGGCCCCAGCACCGGGGAGCTGTTTTTT.